These 25 T cell receptor beta chains share one sample of origin, sequenced in a study of neoadjuvant nivolumab and ipilimumab in lung cancer. The data were produced by immunoSEQ multiplex PCR, yet TCRdb's version contains in-frame clones alone and is incomplete. The repertoire includes about 10,000 clones, about four fifths of them detected once, and about 3% sits in the top ten. The sequences come from peripheral blood, collected before neoadjuvant nivolumab, alone or with ipilimumab. Receptor source: an adult with non-small cell lung cancer.

This clone was observed a single time. The rearrangement links TRBV19 to TRBJ1-2, with 7 bases that match TRBD1. The V segment lost 5 bases and the J segment 0 bases; nucleotides outside the gene matches: 6. The CDR3 consists of 15 residues. Germline-derived CDR1 and CDR2 are LNHDA and SQIVND (reference sequence). The CDR3 is CASSSTGRANYGYTF. In nucleotides, the CDR3 is TGTGCCAGTAGTTCGACAGGGCGAGCTAACTATGGCTACACCTTC.

The chain combines TRBV9 with TRBJ1-2, with a tentative D call TRBD1 (5 bases). V dropped 5 bases and J dropped 0 bases, with 20 bases sitting between them. Looked up from germline, CDR1 is SGDLS and CDR2 is YYNGEE. This CDR3 contains 17 residues. CDR3 in DNA: TGTGCCAGCAGTCGTAGGGGAGGAGCGGACGCTAACTATGGCTACACCTTC. Translating it yields CASSRRGGADANYGYTF. Together with reference TRBV9 and TRBJ1-2, the CDR3 gives the full variable domain: DSGVTQTPKHLITATGQRVTLRCSPRSGDLSVYWYQQSLDQGLQFLIQYYNGEERAKGNILERFSAQQFPDLHSELNLSSLELGDSALYFCASSRRGGADANYGYTFGSGTRLTVV.

This clone was found once. V usage is TRBV5-1 and J usage is TRBJ2-7; no definite D call. V gave up 4 bases and J gave up 7 bases, with 15 bases separating them. The CDR3 is made up of 13 amino acids. Germline V gene data show CDR1 as SGHRS and CDR2 as YFSETQ. CDR3 loop: CASSPDGFGEQYF. The CDR3 DNA reads as TGCGCCAGCAGCCCTGACGGGTTCGGTGAGCAGTACTTC. Drawing the rest from reference TRBV5-1 and TRBJ2-7, the complete variable domain is KAGVTQTPRYLIKTRGQQVTLSCSPISGHRSVSWYQQTPGQGLQFLFEYFSETQRNKGNFPGRFSGRQFSNSRSEMNVSTLELGDSALYLCASSPDGFGEQYFGPGTRLTVT.

The chain recombines TRBV5-1 with TRBJ1-1; D is perhaps TRBD1 (5 bases). CDR1 is SGHRS and CDR2 is YFSETQ in the germline V gene. Trimming removed 4 bases at V and 1 base at J, with 14 bases between. The CDR3 covers 15 residues. Here the CDR3 DNA reads TGCGCCAGCAGCGATCGCTTAGGACAGAACACTGAAGCTTTCTTT. Protein: CASSDRLGQNTEAFF.

J is TRBJ2-1 and V is TRBV10-3; 14 bases agree with TRBD2. The trim removed 11 bases at V and 14 bases at J, leaving 11 bases unmatched. This CDR3 region has 13 residues. In germline, CDR1 is ENHRY, CDR2 SYGVKD. For the CDR3, the DNA is TGTGCCGTCGGGACTAGCGGGGGTCTCTATAAGTTCTTC. Amino acid sequence: CAVGTSGGLYKFF.

The CDR3 DNA is TGTGCCAGCAGTGGACAGGGCGACACCGGGGAGCTGTTTTTT. This gives the protein CASSGQGDTGELFF. The rearrangement uses TRBV6-1 and TRBJ2-2; 7 nucleotides match TRBD1. CDR3 length: 14 residues. Germline lookup yields CDR1 MNHNS and CDR2 SASEGT. V lost 4 bases and J lost 3; bases outside the gene matches: 2.

V and J are TRBV6-7 and TRBJ1-1; D possibly corresponds to TRBD1 (5 bases). TRBV6-7 is sorted into the ORF group, with uncertain function. The CDR3 contains 13 residues. V lost 7 bases to trimming and J lost 0 bases, with 9 bases between them. The CDR3 protein is CASTRDMNTEAFF. CDR3 bases: TGTGCCAGCACCAGGGATATGAACACTGAAGCTTTCTTT.

This clone was counted a few times. The DNA of the CDR3 is TGCAGTGCTAGACGGGGGGGAGATGCTTTCTTT. Protein product: CSARRGGDAFF. The chain has TRBV20-1 and TRBJ1-1, with D perhaps TRBD1 (5 bases). CDR1 and CDR2 (germline): DFQATT, SNEGSKA (reference sequence). Trimming stripped 2 bases from V and 11 bases from J, with 12 bases between. The CDR3 runs 11 residues.

The count of this clone is one. The chain uses TRBV9 and TRBJ1-4; possible D gene TRBD1, 6 bases. Trimming pared 2 bases from V and 10 bases from J, leaving 12 bases between. The CDR3 is 13 amino acids. From germline, CDR1 is SGDLS and CDR2 YYNGEE. The CDR3 nucleotides read TGTGCCAGCAGCGTTGCTACAGGGTCAAAACTGTTTTTT. As protein: CASSVATGSKLFF.

V is TRBV15 and J is TRBJ1-5; TRBD1 agrees at 10 bases. In germline, CDR1 is LNHNV, CDR2 YYDKDF (reference sequence). The CDR3 spans 15 residues. The junction had 3 bases not matched to a gene; V was cut back by 2 bases and J by 5 bases. CDR3 coding DNA: TGTGCCACCAGCAGAAGGGACAGGGGATATCAGCCCCAGCATTTT. It encodes CATSRRDRGYQPQHF.

The J gene is TRBJ2-7, the V gene TRBV2; the D gene is possibly TRBD1 (6 bases). Looked up from germline, CDR1 is SNHLY and CDR2 is FYNNEI. V was pared by 7 bases and J by 5 bases, with 21 bases between. This CDR3 has 15 residues. This chain's CDR3 is CASKEGNRVDHEQYF. The CDR3 DNA reads as TGTGCCAGCAAAGAAGGAAACAGGGTGGACCACGAGCAGTACTTC.

This rearrangement joins TRBV2 to TRBJ1-6, with D possibly TRBD1 on 5 matching bases. CDR3 length: 16 residues. Germline lookup yields CDR1 SNHLY and CDR2 FYNNEI. V was trimmed by 5 bases and J by 2 bases, leaving 13 bases between them. The CDR3 protein is CASSFRGNPYNSPLHF. The CDR3 nucleotides read TGTGCCAGCAGTTTCCGGGGCAATCCCTATAATTCACCCCTCCACTTT.

V is TRBV28 and J is TRBJ1-5; no definite D call. The CDR3 is 13 amino acids. Germline values: CDR1 MDHEN, CDR2 SYDVKM. V shed 8 bases and J shed 6 bases, with 14 bases lying between them. CDR3 nucleotide sequence: TGTGCCAGCTATCACGCCAGGAGTCAGCCCCAGCATTTT. Residues: CASYHARSQPQHF.

The chain employs TRBV5-4 and TRBJ2-3, with 10 bases fitting TRBD2. The J segment lost 4 bases and the V segment lost 4 bases, leaving 12 bases of the junction unmatched. CDR1 is SGHNT and CDR2 is YYREEE in the germline V gene (reference sequence). The CDR3 extends over 17 amino acids. The CDR3 loop reads CASSGGGSGRAADTQYF. The CDR3 DNA is TGTGCCAGCAGCGGGGGGGGGAGCGGGAGGGCCGCAGATACGCAGTATTTT.

The genes are TRBV28 and TRBJ1-4, with 7 bases that match TRBD1. The CDR3 is 14 residues long. With V trimmed by 5 bases and J by 5 bases, 5 bases remained unmatched. Looked up from germline, CDR1 is MDHEN and CDR2 is SYDVKM. Here the CDR3 reads CASSEYRGNEKLFF. CDR3 sequence (DNA): TGTGCCAGCAGTGAATACAGGGGAAATGAAAAACTGTTTTTT.

The chain uses TRBV5-3 and TRBJ1-2; 10 bases align to TRBD1. TRBV5-3 is identified as an open reading frame with a role that is uncertain. Trimming at V came to 8 bases and at J to 8 bases, leaving 15 bases not matched to a gene. This CDR3 has 15 residues. DNA of the CDR3: TGTGCCAGCACTCGGGGTGGGACAGGGGCGTGGGGCTACACCTTC. This sequence encodes CASTRGGTGAWGYTF.

The chain employs TRBV7-2 and TRBJ1-2, with D perhaps matching TRBD1 (6 bases). This CDR3 has 14 residues. The ends were cut back, 7 bases at V and 0 bases at J, with 12 bases in the middle. Germline V gene sequence: CDR1 SGHTA, CDR2 FQGNSA. In DNA form, the CDR3 reads TGTGCCAGCACCCTGGACAGTTCTAACTATGGCTACACCTTC. This encodes CASTLDSSNYGYTF.

The genes are TRBV28 and TRBJ2-7, with D unclear. In germline, CDR1 is MDHEN, CDR2 SYDVKM. The CDR3 sequence is 13 residues long. The V end was cut by 4 bases, the J end by 3 bases, with 10 bases between. CDR3 sequence: CASSSNYYYEQYF. CDR3 DNA: TGTGCCAGCAGTTCTAATTACTACTACGAGCAGTACTTC.

The rearrangement links TRBV6-1 to TRBJ1-5; D is undetermined. V was shortened by 3 bases and J by 7 bases, with 13 bases between the two germline ends. CDR3 length equals 14 residues. The germline V gene encodes CDR1 MNHNS and CDR2 SASEGT. The chain's CDR3 is CASSDFGEAQPQHF. In DNA form, the CDR3 reads TGTGCCAGCAGTGATTTTGGGGAGGCACAGCCCCAGCATTTT.

This sequence joins TRBV6-5 and TRBJ1-5; no reliable D call. CDR1 is MNHEY, CDR2 SVGAGI, per germline. The CDR3 is 13 amino acids. V was cut by 5 bases and J by 3 bases, with 8 bases left in between. Here the CDR3 reads CASSPTINQPQHF. The CDR3 region has the DNA TGTGCCAGCAGTCCGACAATCAATCAGCCCCAGCATTTT.

This rearrangement joins TRBV7-2 to TRBJ1-3; no definite D call. This CDR3 spans 14 amino acids. V gave up 2 bases and J gave up 0 bases, with 5 bases separating them. The germline V gene encodes CDR1 SGHTA and CDR2 FQGNSA. CDR3 nucleotides: TGTGCCAGCAGCTTATCCCGCTCTGGAAACACCATATATTTT. This translates into CASSLSRSGNTIYF.

This clone was seen a single time. The genes are TRBV6-5 and TRBJ1-2, with 9 positions matching TRBD1. V was pared by 6 bases and J by 5 bases, with 10 bases of the junction left unmatched. The length of the CDR3 is 15 residues. Germline values: CDR1 MNHEY, CDR2 SVGAGI. CDR3 DNA: TGTGCCAGCAGGTGGGACAGGGCGAACGGTTATGGCTACACCTTC. Protein product: CASRWDRANGYGYTF.

V usage is TRBV5-1 and J usage is TRBJ2-5; D unresolved. This CDR3 has 16 amino acids. The V end was cut by 4 bases, the J end by 1 base, with 17 bases between. Germline loops: CDR1 SGHRS, CDR2 YFSETQ. The CDR3 sequence is CASSLQPTSAQETQYF. CDR3 DNA sequence: TGCGCCAGCAGCCTCCAGCCAACCTCCGCCCAAGAGACCCAGTACTTC. The whole variable domain, filled in from reference TRBV5-1 and TRBJ2-5, reads KAGVTQTPRYLIKTRGQQVTLSCSPISGHRSVSWYQQTPGQGLQFLFEYFSETQRNKGNFPGRFSGRQFSNSRSEMNVSTLELGDSALYLCASSLQPTSAQETQYFGPGTRLLVL.

The chain carries TRBV18 and TRBJ1-2; D is unclear. The CDR3 sequence is 15 residues long. The V end was cut by 0 bases, the J end by 6 bases, with 14 bases between. The germline V gene has CDR1 KGHSH and CDR2 LQKENI. In nucleotides, the CDR3 is TGTGCCAGCTCACCACCGCGGCGGAGGCAGGATGGCTACACCTTC. It encodes CASSPPRRRQDGYTF.

The genes are TRBV6-1 and TRBJ1-3; no clear D gene. Trimming left V 4 bases short and J 5 bases short, with 3 bases between. This CDR3 spans 11 amino acids. Germline V gives CDR1 MNHNS, CDR2 SASEGT. CDR3: CASSGRNTIYF. The DNA for the CDR3 is TGTGCCAGCAGTGGAAGAAACACCATATATTTT.